The clone carrying this T cell receptor (beta chain) was observed many times. The antigen is undetermined. The data were taken from a study of T cells in Graves' hyperthyroidism and ophthalmopathy. In the study overall: Before treatment of any kind, peripheral blood was taken at initial diagnosis.

TCR beta CDR3 regions were amplified from RNA transcripts. Researchers ran a first-round RT-PCR on the TCR CDR3 using the HTBI primer set. TCRdb called the multiplex PCR reads again in MiXCR, with one record for every CDR3 protein. In the table there are 700,000 or so distinct CDR3 sequences, 15% to 20% of which are singletons. Findings of the study overall: For ophthalmopathy, model prediction preceded onset by a median approximately 6 months. Blood held most thyroid clonotypes expanded above 0.001 frequency.

The material sequenced was blood. This clonotype originated in a young man with Graves' hyperthyroidism.

The CDR3 loop reads CASNGRGEKLFF. The CDR3 DNA reads TGTGCCAGCAATGGTCGAGGGGAAAAACTGTTTTTT. The rearrangement joins TRBV2 to TRBJ1-4; D gene uncertain. Trimming stripped 7 bases from V and 8 bases from J, with 11 bases between. Germline loops: CDR1 SNHLY, CDR2 FYNNEI. The CDR3 spans 12 residues.